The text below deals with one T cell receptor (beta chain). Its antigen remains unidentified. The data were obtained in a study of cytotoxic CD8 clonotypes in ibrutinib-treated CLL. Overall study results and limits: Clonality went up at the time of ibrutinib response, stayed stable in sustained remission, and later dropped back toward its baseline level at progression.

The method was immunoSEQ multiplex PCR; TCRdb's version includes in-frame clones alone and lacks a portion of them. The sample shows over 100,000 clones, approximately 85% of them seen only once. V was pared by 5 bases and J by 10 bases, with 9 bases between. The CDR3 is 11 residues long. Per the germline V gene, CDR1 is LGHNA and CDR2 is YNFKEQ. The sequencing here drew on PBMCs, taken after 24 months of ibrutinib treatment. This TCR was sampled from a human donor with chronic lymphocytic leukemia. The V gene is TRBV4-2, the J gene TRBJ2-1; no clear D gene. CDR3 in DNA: TGTGCCAGCAGCGGTGGGGTCGAGCAGTTCTTC. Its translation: CASSGGVEQFF.